Described below is a single T cell receptor beta chain sequence and its context. The count of this clone is one. Which antigen it targets is not known. No base qualities exist here, and no much larger clone lies one base off it. These data are taken from a study of siplizumab effects on memory and regulatory T cells (dated by TCRdb to 2018 to 2020). Context from the whole study: The study looked at the effect of siplizumab, an anti-CD2 antibody, on alloreactive T-cell subsets in allogeneic mixed lymphocyte reactions made from human PBMCs. Results the study describes overall, beyond this receptor: Siplizumab significantly reduced the cumulative frequency of alloreactive sequences traceable to unstimulated CD4+ memory T cells. Among mappable alloreactive CD4+ clones, the Treg-derived fraction averaged about 70% with siplizumab versus about 27% in control reactions. Unstimulated naive T cells appeared to be more diverse than memory T cells, and naive cells seemed to make a substantial contribution to the alloresponse. No functional confirmation was obtained for the suppressive function of proliferating Tregs from siplizumab cultures. A naive or memory phenotype could not be assigned to roughly 80-97% of proliferating CD4+ or CD8+ clones. Because sequences below about 10^-5 frequency were poorly captured, only a minor fraction of alloreactive clones could be mapped to unstimulated subsets.

Library generation was performed with the immunoSEQ multiplex PCR assay. Each sample had 9 x 10^4 or so TCR templates assayed by the deep sequencing platform. Genomic DNA extracted from sorted T cells was used for TCRbeta CDR3 sequencing. On the authors' methods: The R programming language was used for clonal analysis of the TCRbeta CDR3 data. Comparing unstimulated samples against CFSE-low samples taken after the reaction was how alloreactive CD4+ and CD8+ clones were defined. By matching sequences to the repertoires of sorted unstimulated Treg and non-Treg cells, each alloreactive CD4+ clone was assigned a regulatory or non-regulatory origin. In its TCRdb copy, this immuneACCESS table keeps in-frame sequences only and misses some clones. Where compared with another copy, unresolved V genes explain less than half of these, and the others have no known cause. Clonal size and the V and J genes are those of that table, whereas D and trimming came from the DNA. The sample profile shows approximately 60,000 clones; roughly 85% of them were found once. The ten largest clones take up 0.42% of the sample.

V is shortened by 4 bases, J by 12 bases, and the region joining them spans 13 bases. The CDR3 measures 13 amino acids from cysteine to phenylalanine. Only CDR3 DNA remains: 39 bases, in frame from the first base. CDR1 and CDR2 (SEHNR, FQNEAQ) derive from the germline V gene (reference sequence). In addition, sequencing in three donor pairs included unstimulated CD8+ effector memory subsets alongside CD4+ naive, CD8+ naive, CD8+ TEMRA and CD4+ memory subsets. Sorted unstimulated T cells and proliferating T cells recovered from mixed lymphocyte reactions were subjected to TCRbeta CDR3 sequencing. Fresh whole blood from approximately ten HLA-typed healthy donors was used to isolate PBMCs.

This receptor chain uses TRBV7-9 and TRBJ1-6, with the D gene too uncertain to name. Sample: memory CD4+ T cells sorted from blood. The sample's cell subset or site label, decoded: unstimulated CD4+ memory T cells. The sequence was collected from a human donor in good health. The DNA sequence is given as TGTGCCAGCAGCTCATCCCCCTCCGGACCCCTCCACTTT. Its protein reads: CASSSSPSGPLHF.